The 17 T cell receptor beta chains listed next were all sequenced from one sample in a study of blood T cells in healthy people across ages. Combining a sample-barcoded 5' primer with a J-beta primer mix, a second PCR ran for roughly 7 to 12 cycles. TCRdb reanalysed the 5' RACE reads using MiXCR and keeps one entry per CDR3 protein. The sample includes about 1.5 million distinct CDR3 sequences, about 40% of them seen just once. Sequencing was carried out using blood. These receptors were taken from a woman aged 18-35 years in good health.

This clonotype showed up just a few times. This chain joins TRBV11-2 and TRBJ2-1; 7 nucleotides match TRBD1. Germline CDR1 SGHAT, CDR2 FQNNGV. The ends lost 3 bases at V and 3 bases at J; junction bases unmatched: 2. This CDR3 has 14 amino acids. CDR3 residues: CASSLQGVYNEQFF. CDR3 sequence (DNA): TGTGCCAGCAGCTTGCAGGGGGTCTACAATGAGCAGTTCTTC. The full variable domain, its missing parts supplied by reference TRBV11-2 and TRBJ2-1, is EAGVAQSPRYKIIEKRQSVAFWCNPISGHATLYWYQQILGQGPKLLIQFQNNGVVDDSQLPKDRFSAERLKGVDSTLKIQPAKLEDSAVYLCASSLQGVYNEQFFGPGTRLTVL.

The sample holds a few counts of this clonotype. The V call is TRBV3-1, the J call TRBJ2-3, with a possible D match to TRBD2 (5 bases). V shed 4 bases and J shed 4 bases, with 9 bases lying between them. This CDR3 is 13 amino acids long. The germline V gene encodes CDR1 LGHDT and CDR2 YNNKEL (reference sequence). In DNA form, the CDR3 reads TGTGCCAGCAGCCCCCAACTAGCAGATACGCAGTATTTT. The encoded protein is CASSPQLADTQYF.

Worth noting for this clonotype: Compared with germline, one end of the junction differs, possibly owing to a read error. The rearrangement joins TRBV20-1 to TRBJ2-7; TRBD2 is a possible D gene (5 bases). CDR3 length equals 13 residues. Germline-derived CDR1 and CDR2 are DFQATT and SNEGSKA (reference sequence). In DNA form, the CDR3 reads TGCAGTACTAGAGAACTTAAGGGCCACGAGCAGTACTTC. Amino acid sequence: CSTRELKGHEQYF.

CDR3 region: CASSSRLAGVRETQYF. In DNA form, the CDR3 reads TGTGCCAGCAGCTCCAGACTAGCGGGGGTCCGGGAGACCCAGTACTTC. The chain employs TRBV7-2 and TRBJ2-7; 12 bases are a match to TRBD2. The J call may be in error: the DNA end matches TRBJ2-5 better. The germline V gene encodes CDR1 SGHTA and CDR2 FQGNSA. The CDR3 totals 16 residues.

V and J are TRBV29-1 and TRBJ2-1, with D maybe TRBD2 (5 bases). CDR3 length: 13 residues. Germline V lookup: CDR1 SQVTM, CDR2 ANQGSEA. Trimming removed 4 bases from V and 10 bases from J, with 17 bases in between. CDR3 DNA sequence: TGCAGCGTTGGGAGGCTAGAGCTGGGAGAGCAGTTCTTC. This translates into CSVGRLELGEQFF.

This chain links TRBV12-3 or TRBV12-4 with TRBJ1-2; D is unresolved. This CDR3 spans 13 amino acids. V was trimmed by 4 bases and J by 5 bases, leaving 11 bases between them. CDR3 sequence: CASSSRPMYGYTF. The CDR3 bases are TGTGCCAGCAGTTCCCGACCCATGTATGGCTACACCTTC.

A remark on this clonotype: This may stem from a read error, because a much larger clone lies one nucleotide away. The CDR3 region has the DNA TGTGCCAGCAGCGCAGTAGCGTCTTCGGATGAGCAGTTCTTC. It codes for CASSAVASSDEQFF. The chain joins TRBV7-3 to TRBJ2-1; maybe TRBD2 (5 bases). The V gene's germline CDR1 is SGHTA and CDR2 FQGTGA. With 5 bases removed from V and 8 bases from J, the gap between germline ends came to 16 bases. This CDR3 contains 14 residues.

The CDR3 DNA sequence: TGCAGCGTTGAGGCGGACCCATCAAATGGCTACACCTTC. It translates to CSVEADPSNGYTF. This chain links TRBV29-1 with TRBJ1-2; D not certain. The germline V gene encodes CDR1 SQVTM and CDR2 ANQGSEA. The CDR3 has 13 amino acids. V was trimmed by 3 bases and J by 6 bases, leaving 14 bases between them.

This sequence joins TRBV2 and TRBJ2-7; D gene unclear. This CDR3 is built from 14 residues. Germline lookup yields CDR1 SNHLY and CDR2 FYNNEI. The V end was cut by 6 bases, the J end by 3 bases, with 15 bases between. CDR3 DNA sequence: TGTGCCAGCAGGCTGGACGGAGACCGCTACGAGCAGTACTTC. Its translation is CASRLDGDRYEQYF.

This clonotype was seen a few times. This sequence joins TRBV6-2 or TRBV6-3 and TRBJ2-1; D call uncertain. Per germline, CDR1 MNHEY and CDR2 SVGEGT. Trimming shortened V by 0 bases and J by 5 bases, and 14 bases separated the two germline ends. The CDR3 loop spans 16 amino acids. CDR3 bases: TGTGCCAGCAGTTACTCCCCTCGGGCGCCAAACAATGAGCAGTTCTTC. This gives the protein CASSYSPRAPNNEQFF.

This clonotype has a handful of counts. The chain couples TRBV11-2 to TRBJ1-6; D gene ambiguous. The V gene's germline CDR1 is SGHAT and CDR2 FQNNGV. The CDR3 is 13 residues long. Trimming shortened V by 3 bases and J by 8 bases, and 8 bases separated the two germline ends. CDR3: CASSFPRDSPLHF. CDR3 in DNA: TGTGCCAGCAGCTTCCCCCGGGATTCACCCCTCCACTTT.

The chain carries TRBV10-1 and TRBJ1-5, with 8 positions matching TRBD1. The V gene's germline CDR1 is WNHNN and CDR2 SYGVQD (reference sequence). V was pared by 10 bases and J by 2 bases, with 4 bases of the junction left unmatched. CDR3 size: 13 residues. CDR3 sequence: CAIPTGGNQPQHF. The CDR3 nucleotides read TGCGCCATTCCGACAGGGGGCAATCAGCCCCAGCATTTT.

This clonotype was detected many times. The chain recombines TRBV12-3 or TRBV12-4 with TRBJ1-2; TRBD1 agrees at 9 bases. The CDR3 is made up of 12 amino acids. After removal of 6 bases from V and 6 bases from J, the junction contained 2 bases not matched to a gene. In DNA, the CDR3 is TGTGCCAGCAGGGGACAGGGTGATGGCTACACCTTC. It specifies CASRGQGDGYTF.

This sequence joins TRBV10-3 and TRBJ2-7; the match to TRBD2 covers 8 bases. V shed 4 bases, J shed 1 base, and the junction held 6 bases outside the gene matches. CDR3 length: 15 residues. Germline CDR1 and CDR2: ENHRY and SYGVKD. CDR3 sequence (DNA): TGTGCCATCAGTGGGGGAGCGGGGGAATCCTACGAGCAGTACTTC. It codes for CAISGGAGESYEQYF.

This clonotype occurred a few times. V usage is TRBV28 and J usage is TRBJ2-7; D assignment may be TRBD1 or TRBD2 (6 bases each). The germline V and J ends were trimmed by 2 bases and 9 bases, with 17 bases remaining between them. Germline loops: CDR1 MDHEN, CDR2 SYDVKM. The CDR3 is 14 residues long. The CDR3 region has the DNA TGTGCCAGCAGTTTAGGAGGGGGTACTCGTGGGCAGTACTTC. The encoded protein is CASSLGGGTRGQYF.

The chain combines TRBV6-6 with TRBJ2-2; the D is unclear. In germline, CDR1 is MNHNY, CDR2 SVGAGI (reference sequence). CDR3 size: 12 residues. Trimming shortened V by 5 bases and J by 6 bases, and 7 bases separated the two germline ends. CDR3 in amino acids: CASSRKAGELFF. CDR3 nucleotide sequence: TGTGCCAGCAGTCGGAAGGCCGGGGAGCTGTTTTTT.

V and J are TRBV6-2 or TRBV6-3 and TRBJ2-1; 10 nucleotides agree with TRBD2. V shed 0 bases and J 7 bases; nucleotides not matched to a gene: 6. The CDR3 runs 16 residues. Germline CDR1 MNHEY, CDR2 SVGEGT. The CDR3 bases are TGTGCCAGCAGTTACTCGGCTAGCGGGGGAGGGAATGAGCAGTTCTTC. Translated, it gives CASSYSASGGGNEQFF.